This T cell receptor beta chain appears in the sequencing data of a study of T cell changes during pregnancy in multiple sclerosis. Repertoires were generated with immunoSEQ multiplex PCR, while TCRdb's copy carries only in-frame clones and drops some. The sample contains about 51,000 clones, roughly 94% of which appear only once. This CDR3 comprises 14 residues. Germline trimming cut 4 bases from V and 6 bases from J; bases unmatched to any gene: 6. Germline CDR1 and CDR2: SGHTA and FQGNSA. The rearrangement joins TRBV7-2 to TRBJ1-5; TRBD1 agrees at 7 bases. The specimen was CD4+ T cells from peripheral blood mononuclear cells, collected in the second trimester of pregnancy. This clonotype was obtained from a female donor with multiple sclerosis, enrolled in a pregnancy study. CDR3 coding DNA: TGTGCCAGCAGCTCCCGGGACAGATTTCAGCCCCAGCATTTT. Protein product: CASSSRDRFQPQHF.